These 22 T cell receptor beta chains were all obtained from the same sample, sequenced in a study of cytomegalovirus exposure and HLA in healthy donors. Primers for the PCR totalled 60 Vbeta and 13 Jbeta. Some clones are missing from TCRdb's copy, which holds only in-frame ones; the method was immunoSEQ multiplex PCR. This table holds approximately 200,000 clones, about 80% found once. The specimen was PBMCs. These receptors were collected from a girl under 18 in good health and CMV-seronegative.

This clone was recorded only once. J is TRBJ1-5 and V is TRBV19; D possibly corresponds to TRBD1 (6 bases). V was cut by 5 bases and J by 1 base, with 15 bases left in between. The CDR3 sequence is 16 residues long. Germline CDR1 and CDR2: LNHDA and SQIVND (reference sequence). CDR3 in amino acids: CASSHAPGQSNQPQHF. The CDR3 nucleotides read TGTGCCAGTAGTCACGCGCCCGGACAGAGCAATCAGCCCCAGCATTTT.

The V and J genes are TRBV18 and TRBJ1-1; D might be TRBD1 (5 bases). Per the germline V gene, CDR1 is KGHSH and CDR2 is LQKENI. The germline V and J ends were trimmed by 8 bases and 6 bases, with 19 bases remaining between them. The CDR3 has 14 amino acids. The CDR3 sequence: CASTSWGDRAEAFF. In DNA, the CDR3 is TGTGCCAGCACAAGTTGGGGGGATCGGGCTGAAGCTTTCTTT.

V gene TRBV15 combines with J gene TRBJ1-2; no firm D call. The germline V gene encodes CDR1 LNHNV and CDR2 YYDKDF (reference sequence). The CDR3 has 14 amino acids. V was cut by 1 base and J by 7 bases, with 13 bases left in between. CDR3 sequence: CATSRGAQSFGYTF. CDR3 DNA: TGTGCCACCAGCAGAGGGGCACAGTCTTTTGGCTACACCTTC.

The chain employs TRBV15 and TRBJ1-2; perhaps TRBD1 as D (5 bases). Between the trimmed V and J ends, which lost 0 bases and 8 bases, there was a span of 16 bases. CDR1 is LNHNV and CDR2 is YYDKDF in the germline V gene (reference sequence). This CDR3 contains 15 residues. Here the CDR3 reads CATSRDKGFLEGYTF. In DNA, the CDR3 is TGTGCCACCAGCAGAGATAAGGGGTTTTTGGAGGGCTACACCTTC.

The chain joins TRBV19 to TRBJ1-5; 7 positions match TRBD1. The junction had 17 bases not matched to a gene; V was cut back by 6 bases and J by 0 bases. Germline V gene sequence: CDR1 LNHDA, CDR2 SQIVND (reference sequence). This CDR3 is built from 19 residues. The CDR3, as DNA: TGTGCCAGTAGACAAACCATCACACCGACAGGGAGTAGCAATCAGCCCCAGCATTTT. This encodes CASRQTITPTGSSNQPQHF.

The chain is built from TRBV28 and TRBJ2-1; TRBD2 is a possible D gene (5 bases). The V gene lost 3 bases and the J gene lost 7 bases, with 19 bases spanning the gap. There are 16 residues in the CDR3. Germline assignment: CDR1 MDHEN and CDR2 SYDVKM. The CDR3 is CASSLELAGFRNEQFF. DNA for the CDR3: TGTGCCAGCAGTTTGGAGCTAGCCGGTTTCCGGAATGAGCAGTTCTTC.

The chain combines TRBV7-8 with TRBJ2-4; D call uncertain. Germline assignment: CDR1 SGHVS and CDR2 FQNEAQ. The length of the CDR3 is 13 residues. The V gene lost 2 bases and the J gene lost 8 bases, with 10 bases spanning the gap. The chain's CDR3 is CASSLSRAHIQYF. In nucleotides, the CDR3 is TGTGCCAGCAGCTTATCCCGAGCTCACATTCAGTACTTC.

The chain recombines TRBV6-1 with TRBJ2-2, with 7 bases lining up with TRBD2. The germline V gene has CDR1 MNHNS and CDR2 SASEGT. The CDR3 is 15 residues long. The V segment lost 6 bases and the J segment 4 bases; nucleotides outside the gene matches: 8. CDR3: CASRPGTTGTGELFF. The CDR3, as DNA: TGTGCCAGCAGACCCGGGACTACTGGCACCGGGGAGCTGTTTTTT.

V and J are TRBV7-8 and TRBJ1-2; D gene unclear. V shed 8 bases and J shed 1 base, with 14 bases lying between them. Germline loops: CDR1 SGHVS, CDR2 FQNEAQ. CDR3 size: 14 residues. CDR3 protein: CASHPQTFNYGYTF. The CDR3, as DNA: TGTGCCAGCCACCCACAGACCTTTAACTATGGCTACACCTTC.

The chain combines TRBV7-3 with TRBJ2-3; D remains ambiguous. The CDR3 covers 13 residues. CDR1 and CDR2 (germline): SGHTA, FQGTGA. V shed 5 bases and J shed 3 bases, with 9 bases lying between them. The DNA of the CDR3 is TGTGCCAGCAGCGATATCCGGACAGATACGCAGTATTTT. Translated, it gives CASSDIRTDTQYF.

V usage is TRBV5-1 and J usage is TRBJ2-1, with 8 bases fitting TRBD1. Germline assignment: CDR1 SGHRS and CDR2 YFSETQ. V shed 4 bases, J shed 1 base, and the junction held 1 base outside the gene matches. The CDR3 extends over 14 amino acids. CDR3 in amino acids: CASSRTGSYNEQFF. The CDR3 DNA sequence: TGCGCCAGCAGCCGGACAGGGTCCTACAATGAGCAGTTCTTC.

The chain is built from TRBV9 and TRBJ2-5, with 7 bases lining up with TRBD2. The germline gives CDR1 SGDLS, CDR2 YYNGEE. CDR3 size: 15 residues. After removal of 0 bases from V and 5 bases from J, the junction contained 7 bases not matched to a gene. The CDR3 coding sequence is TGTGCCAGCAGCGTAGGGCGGGAGATGAGGGAGACCCAGTACTTC. Residues: CASSVGREMRETQYF.

The V call is TRBV30, the J call TRBJ2-2; no reliable D call. Germline CDR1 reads GTSNPN; CDR2 reads SVGIG (reference sequence). CDR3 size: 11 residues. Between the trimmed V and J ends, which lost 2 bases and 5 bases, there was a span of 3 bases. The CDR3 nucleotides are TGTGCCTGGAGTATAACCGGGGAGCTGTTTTTT. Translation gives CAWSITGELFF.

CDR3 residues: CASSLAGARGNTIYF. The CDR3 bases are TGTGCCAGCAGTTTGGCAGGGGCGAGAGGAAACACCATATATTTT. V gene TRBV28 combines with J gene TRBJ1-3, with D maybe TRBD1 (6 bases). Trimming removed 3 bases from V and 4 bases from J, with 13 bases in between. The CDR3 is 15 amino acids. The germline gives CDR1 MDHEN, CDR2 SYDVKM.

This chain uses TRBV5-6 with TRBJ1-4; 7 positions match TRBD1. Germline V gene sequence: CDR1 SGHDT, CDR2 YYEEEE. The trim removed 3 bases at V and 8 bases at J, leaving 16 bases unmatched. This CDR3 region has 17 residues. The CDR3: CASSSDLDRVVGEKLFF. CDR3 nucleotide sequence: TGTGCCAGCAGCTCCGATCTAGACAGGGTTGTTGGAGAAAAACTGTTTTTT.

The gene calls are TRBV4-3 and TRBJ1-3; 7 nucleotides agree with TRBD1. CDR3 length equals 20 residues. CDR1 and CDR2 from the germline V gene are LGHNA and YSLEER. The junction had 15 bases not matched to a gene; V was cut back by 1 base and J by 0 bases. CDR3 in amino acids: CASSQGRKGTDQSSGNTIYF. Written as DNA, the CDR3 is TGCGCCAGCAGCCAAGGGCGTAAGGGGACAGACCAATCCTCTGGAAACACCATATATTTT.

This chain connects TRBV4-2 to TRBJ2-3, with D possibly TRBD2 on 6 matching bases. Trimming left V 6 bases short and J 6 bases short, with 16 bases between. Germline V gene data show CDR1 as LGHNA and CDR2 as YNFKEQ. This CDR3 spans 14 amino acids. CDR3 coding DNA: TGTGCCAGCAGGGGCCTGGGGGAGGAGGATACGCAGTATTTT. Its translation: CASRGLGEEDTQYF.

The chain has TRBV19 and TRBJ2-7, with 8 bases identical to TRBD2. The CDR3 sequence is 16 residues long. Per germline, CDR1 LNHDA and CDR2 SQIVND (reference sequence). The trim removed 2 bases at V and 4 bases at J, leaving 10 bases unmatched. CDR3 sequence: CASSIKGPSGRYEQYF. For the CDR3, the DNA is TGTGCCAGTAGTATAAAGGGGCCCAGCGGGAGATACGAGCAGTACTTC.

This chain joins TRBV6-6 and TRBJ2-7, with D tentatively TRBD1 (6 bases). Germline-derived CDR1 and CDR2 are MNHNY and SVGAGI (reference sequence). The CDR3 is 15 amino acids. Trimming took off 7 bases at V and 3 bases at J, with 19 bases between the two ends. The CDR3 loop is CASKGTKGSYYEQYF. In nucleotides, the CDR3 is TGTGCCAGCAAGGGGACAAAGGGATCCTACTACGAGCAGTACTTC.

The CDR3 region is CASSVGHRGIKTNEKLFF. Here the CDR3 DNA reads TGTGCCAGCAGCGTAGGGCACCGAGGGATTAAGACTAATGAAAAACTGTTTTTT. V is TRBV9 and J is TRBJ1-4; no clear D gene. Germline assignment: CDR1 SGDLS and CDR2 YYNGEE. The CDR3 sequence is 18 residues long. Trimming took 0 bases from V and 2 from J, leaving 17 bases between them.

The rearrangement links TRBV28 to TRBJ2-7; TRBD1 matches at 10 bases. Germline V CDR1 and CDR2: MDHEN, SYDVKM. The CDR3 loop spans 15 amino acids. With V trimmed by 6 bases and J by 4 bases, 9 bases remained unmatched. The CDR3 protein is CASSSGTGALYEQYF. CDR3 coding DNA: TGTGCCAGCAGCTCCGGGACAGGGGCGTTATACGAGCAGTACTTC. The full variable domain, rest sourced from reference TRBV28 and TRBJ2-7, is DVKVTQSSRYLVKRTGEKVFLECVQDMDHENMFWYRQDPGLGLRLIYFSYDVKMKEKGDIPEGYSVSREKKERFSLILESASTNQTSMYLCASSSGTGALYEQYFGPGTRLTVT.

This sequence joins TRBV30 and TRBJ2-1; weak D call: TRBD2 (6 bases). V lost 4 bases and J 5 bases, leaving 15 bases between the germline ends. This CDR3 region has 14 residues. Germline-derived CDR1 and CDR2 are GTSNPN and SVGIG (reference sequence). Written as DNA, the CDR3 is TGTGCCTGGACTATGGGAGGCAGAAACAATGAGCAGTTCTTC. Amino acid sequence: CAWTMGGRNNEQFF.